These T cell receptor beta chains were read from a single sample in a study of T cell repertoires in ileal Crohn's disease. The protocol was immunoSEQ multiplex PCR, while the TCRdb copy is restricted to in-frame clones and leaves out a portion. This sample has about 6,600 clones; approximately 79% occur once, and the top ten carry about 10%. Input material: ileal tissue. The origin of the receptors is an adult with Crohn's disease. Both conserved end residues are part of each CDR3. Fields, in order: J gene, clone size, D gene, V gene, CDR3 protein, CDR3 DNA. D genes are given only for firm matches. Clone size is given for some rows only: seen once, a few or many times, or a class if the clone is expanded.

j_call: TRBJ1-5
clone_size: NA
d_call: TRBD1
v_call: TRBV14
cdr3_aa: CASSRAGGHQPQHF
cdr3_nt: TGTGCCAGCAGTAGGGCAGGGGGACATCAGCCCCAGCATTTT

j_call: TRBJ2-1
clone_size: NA
d_call: NA
v_call: TRBV4-1
cdr3_aa: CASSQDQGNYNEQFF
cdr3_nt: TGCGCCAGCAGCCAAGATCAGGGGAACTACAATGAGCAGTTCTTC

j_call: TRBJ2-7
clone_size: NA
d_call: TRBD1
v_call: TRBV11-2
cdr3_aa: CASSRDRVTYEQYF
cdr3_nt: TGTGCCAGCAGCCGGGACAGGGTAACCTACGAGCAGTACTTC

j_call: TRBJ1-2
clone_size: NA
d_call: TRBD1
v_call: TRBV14
cdr3_aa: CASSRQTGNYGYTF
cdr3_nt: TGTGCCAGCAGCCGGCAGACAGGGAACTATGGCTACACCTTC

j_call: TRBJ1-5
clone_size: NA
d_call: TRBD1
v_call: TRBV7-2
cdr3_aa: CASGPDRGQPQHF
cdr3_nt: TGTGCCAGCGGACCCGACAGGGGCCAGCCCCAGCATTTT

j_call: TRBJ2-5
clone_size: NA
d_call: TRBD2
v_call: TRBV18
cdr3_aa: CASSPGLEETQYF
cdr3_nt: TGTGCCAGCTCACCCGGACTAGAGGAGACCCAGTACTTC

j_call: TRBJ2-1
clone_size: few
d_call: NA
v_call: TRBV7-2
cdr3_aa: CASSLALAYNEQFF
cdr3_nt: TGTGCCAGCAGCTTAGCACTAGCCTACAATGAGCAGTTCTTC

j_call: TRBJ2-7
clone_size: few
d_call: NA
v_call: TRBV30
cdr3_aa: CAWNAELPLEQYF
cdr3_nt: TGTGCCTGGAATGCAGAACTACCCCTCGAGCAGTACTTC

j_call: TRBJ2-7
clone_size: NA
d_call: NA
v_call: TRBV27
cdr3_aa: CASSSAALDYEQYF
cdr3_nt: TGTGCCAGCAGTTCAGCGGCACTAGACTACGAGCAGTACTTC

j_call: TRBJ2-4
clone_size: NA
d_call: TRBD2
v_call: TRBV5-4
cdr3_aa: CAAGGTKNIQYF
cdr3_nt: TGTGCGGCGGGGGGGACCAAAAACATTCAGTACTTC

j_call: TRBJ1-1
clone_size: few
d_call: TRBD1
v_call: TRBV2
cdr3_aa: CASSPGTGAGNTEAFF
cdr3_nt: TGTGCCAGCAGCCCGGGGACAGGGGCTGGGAACACTGAAGCTTTCTTT

j_call: TRBJ2-1
clone_size: few
d_call: TRBD2
v_call: TRBV7-2
cdr3_aa: CASSLAWTSGPYNEQFF
cdr3_nt: TGTGCCAGCAGCTTAGCGTGGACTAGCGGACCCTACAATGAGCAGTTCTTC

j_call: TRBJ2-7
clone_size: NA
d_call: TRBD1
v_call: TRBV2
cdr3_aa: CASSRTGFDEQYF
cdr3_nt: TGTGCCAGCAGTAGGACAGGGTTTGACGAGCAGTACTTC

j_call: TRBJ2-7
clone_size: NA
d_call: TRBD2
v_call: TRBV28
cdr3_aa: CASRQVGGRAYF
cdr3_nt: TGTGCCAGCAGGCAGGTGGGCGGGAGAGCATACTTC

j_call: TRBJ2-7
clone_size: NA
d_call: TRBD1
v_call: TRBV7-6
cdr3_aa: CASSHTGGWDYEQYF
cdr3_nt: TGTGCCAGCAGCCATACAGGGGGCTGGGACTACGAGCAGTACTTC

j_call: TRBJ2-7
clone_size: few
d_call: NA
v_call: TRBV28
cdr3_aa: CASSLVGGFSYEQYF
cdr3_nt: TGTGCCAGCAGTTTAGTGGGGGGATTCTCCTACGAGCAGTACTTC

j_call: TRBJ2-1
clone_size: NA
d_call: TRBD2
v_call: TRBV6-4
cdr3_aa: CASSPFSGRVNEQFF
cdr3_nt: TGTGCCAGCAGTCCCTTTAGCGGGAGAGTAAATGAGCAGTTCTTC

j_call: TRBJ1-1
clone_size: NA
d_call: NA
v_call: TRBV7-3
cdr3_aa: CASSESPAQAGLNTEAFF
cdr3_nt: TGTGCCAGCAGCGAAAGCCCAGCTCAGGCCGGTCTGAACACTGAAGCTTTCTTT

j_call: TRBJ1-4
clone_size: NA
d_call: TRBD1
v_call: TRBV18
cdr3_aa: CASRFGQGEEKLFF
cdr3_nt: TGTGCCAGCCGCTTCGGACAGGGGGAGGAAAAACTGTTTTTT

j_call: TRBJ2-7
clone_size: NA
d_call: NA
v_call: TRBV6-5
cdr3_aa: CATSDTAYEQYF
cdr3_nt: TGTGCCACCTCAGACACTGCCTACGAGCAGTACTTC

j_call: TRBJ2-1
clone_size: NA
d_call: NA
v_call: TRBV30
cdr3_aa: CAWSFQRQVNEQFF
cdr3_nt: TGTGCCTGGAGTTTCCAGAGACAGGTCAATGAGCAGTTCTTC

j_call: TRBJ2-7
clone_size: NA
d_call: TRBD2
v_call: TRBV28
cdr3_aa: CASSLLAGEDEQYF
cdr3_nt: TGTGCCAGCAGTTTACTAGCGGGAGAAGACGAGCAGTACTTC

j_call: TRBJ2-7
clone_size: NA
d_call: TRBD1
v_call: TRBV11-2
cdr3_aa: CASSLVLTGGSEQYF
cdr3_nt: TGTGCCAGCAGCTTAGTCCTGACAGGGGGCAGCGAGCAGTACTTC

j_call: TRBJ1-1
clone_size: NA
d_call: NA
v_call: TRBV27
cdr3_aa: CASNHGGDTEAFF
cdr3_nt: TGTGCCAGCAATCACGGGGGTGACACTGAAGCTTTCTTT

j_call: TRBJ2-1
clone_size: NA
d_call: TRBD2
v_call: TRBV7-3
cdr3_aa: CASSRRGGSYNEQFF
cdr3_nt: TGTGCCAGCAGCCGTCGGGGGGGATCCTACAATGAGCAGTTCTTC

j_call: TRBJ2-3
clone_size: NA
d_call: TRBD1
v_call: TRBV19
cdr3_aa: CASRVQGALGTQYF
cdr3_nt: TGTGCCAGTAGGGTACAGGGGGCTTTGGGTACGCAGTATTTT

j_call: TRBJ1-1
clone_size: NA
d_call: NA
v_call: TRBV27
cdr3_aa: CASHRRADTEAFF
cdr3_nt: TGTGCCAGCCATAGGAGGGCAGACACTGAAGCTTTCTTT

j_call: TRBJ2-1
clone_size: NA
d_call: NA
v_call: TRBV10-3
cdr3_aa: CAIAVRAYNEQFF
cdr3_nt: TGTGCCATCGCTGTGCGGGCGTACAATGAGCAGTTCTTC

j_call: TRBJ1-6
clone_size: NA
d_call: NA
v_call: TRBV27
cdr3_aa: CASSGEEYNSPLHF
cdr3_nt: TGTGCCAGCAGTGGGGAGGAGTATAATTCACCCCTCCACTTT

j_call: TRBJ2-7
clone_size: NA
d_call: TRBD2
v_call: TRBV6-5
cdr3_aa: CASSLAGGTYEQYF
cdr3_nt: TGTGCCAGCAGTTTAGCGGGAGGCACCTACGAGCAGTACTTC

j_call: TRBJ1-1
clone_size: once
d_call: NA
v_call: TRBV14
cdr3_aa: CASSHLRGNTEAFF
cdr3_nt: TGTGCCAGCAGCCACCTTAGGGGAAACACTGAAGCTTTCTTT

j_call: TRBJ2-5
clone_size: NA
d_call: TRBD1
v_call: TRBV6-5
cdr3_aa: CASSSGGPQETQYF
cdr3_nt: TGTGCCAGCAGTTCAGGGGGCCCCCAAGAGACCCAGTACTTC

j_call: TRBJ1-1
clone_size: NA
d_call: TRBD1
v_call: TRBV2
cdr3_aa: CASRGGTGSDTEAFF
cdr3_nt: TGTGCCAGCAGGGGGGGGACAGGGAGTGACACTGAAGCTTTCTTT

j_call: TRBJ2-3
clone_size: NA
d_call: NA
v_call: TRBV6-5
cdr3_aa: CASSPQGSSTDTQYF
cdr3_nt: TGTGCCAGCAGCCCACAGGGATCTAGCACAGATACGCAGTATTTT

j_call: TRBJ1-4
clone_size: NA
d_call: NA
v_call: TRBV5-6
cdr3_aa: CASSLSFGVTNEKLFF
cdr3_nt: TGTGCCAGCAGCTTGTCCTTCGGGGTAACTAATGAAAAACTGTTTTTT

j_call: TRBJ1-1
clone_size: NA
d_call: TRBD1
v_call: TRBV29-1
cdr3_aa: CSVDPGGPMNTEAFF
cdr3_nt: TGCAGCGTTGACCCAGGGGGGCCTATGAACACTGAAGCTTTCTTT

j_call: TRBJ2-4
clone_size: few
d_call: NA
v_call: TRBV7-8
cdr3_aa: CASSLYVSDIQYF
cdr3_nt: TGTGCCAGCAGCTTATATGTATCGGACATTCAGTACTTC